This TCR beta chain was observed in a study of OX40 agonist ivuxolimab in advanced cancers. Study-level background: The study gave patients intravenous ivuxolimab at 0.01 to 10 mg/kg every 2 weeks. Participants, approximately 80% male, averaged roughly 59 years of age, ranging from roughly 23 to 90. Whole-study findings and limits: At doses 0.1 to 3.0 mg/kg, CD4+ and CD8+ clones expanded. Expanded peripheral T cells had an undetermined antigen specificity.

Trimming shortened V by 7 bases and J by 0 bases, and 13 bases separated the two germline ends. The CDR3 extends over 15 amino acids. CDR1 is SNHLY, CDR2 FYNNEI, per germline. Method: immunoSEQ multiplex PCR; TCRdb's copy keeps in-frame clones and lacks some. The sample records 50,000 to 65,000 clones, roughly four fifths being singletons. This clone was seen only a few times. Its antigen is as yet unknown. The genes are TRBV2 and TRBJ2-1; no reliable D call. Sequenced material: CD4+ or CD8+ T cells sorted from blood, taken in a trial of the OX40 agonist ivuxolimab. The sequence derives from an adult with an advanced solid tumor such as melanoma, head and neck, liver or kidney cancer. For the CDR3, the DNA is TGTGCCAGCATTCCAGCGATGAGCTCCTACAATGAGCAGTTCTTC. Translated: CASIPAMSSYNEQFF.